The TCR beta chain under discussion was sequenced for a study of immune characterization of retroperitoneal liposarcoma. MiXCR was run by TCRdb on the PCR reads, yielding one entry per CDR3 protein. This sample carries 11,000 or so distinct CDR3 sequences, roughly 30% of them seen once, and the ten largest clones take 7% to 10%. The CDR3 runs 15 residues. V shed 10 bases, J shed 1 base, and the junction held 4 bases outside the gene matches. The sequenced sample consisted of tumor tissue. The chain uses TRBV12-3 or TRBV12-4 and TRBJ2-6, with 10 nucleotides matching TRBD1. The sequence was obtained from a female donor with retroperitoneal liposarcoma. CDR3 residues: CATRQGASGANVLTF. CDR3 DNA: TGTGCCACCCGACAGGGGGCATCTGGGGCCAACGTCCTGACTTTC.